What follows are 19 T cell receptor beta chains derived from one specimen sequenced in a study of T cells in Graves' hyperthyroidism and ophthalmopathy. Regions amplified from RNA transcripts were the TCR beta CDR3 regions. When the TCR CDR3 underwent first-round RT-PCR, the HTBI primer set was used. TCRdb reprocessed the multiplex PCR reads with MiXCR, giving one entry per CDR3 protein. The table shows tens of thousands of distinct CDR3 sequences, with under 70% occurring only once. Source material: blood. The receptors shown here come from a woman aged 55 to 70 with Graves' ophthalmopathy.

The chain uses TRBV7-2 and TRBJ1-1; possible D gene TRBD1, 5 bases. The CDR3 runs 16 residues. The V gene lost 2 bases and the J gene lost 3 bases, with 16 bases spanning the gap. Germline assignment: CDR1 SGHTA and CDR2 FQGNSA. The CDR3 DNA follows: TGTGCCAGCAGCTTACTCCCGCCGACGGGGGACACTGAAGCTTTCTTT. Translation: CASSLLPPTGDTEAFF. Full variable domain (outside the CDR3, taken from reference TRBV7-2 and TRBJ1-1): GAGVSQSPSNKVTEKGKDVELRCDPISGHTALYWYRQSLGQGLEFLIYFQGNSAPDKSGLPSDRFSAERTGGSVSTLTIQRTQQEDSAVYLCASSLLPPTGDTEAFFGQGTRLTVV.

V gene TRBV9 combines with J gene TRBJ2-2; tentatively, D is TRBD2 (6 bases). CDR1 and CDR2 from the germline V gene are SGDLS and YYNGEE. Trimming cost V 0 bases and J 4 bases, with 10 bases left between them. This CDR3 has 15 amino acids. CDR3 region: CASSVGQGGTGELFF. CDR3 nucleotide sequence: TGTGCCAGCAGCGTAGGGCAGGGAGGCACCGGGGAGCTGTTTTTT.

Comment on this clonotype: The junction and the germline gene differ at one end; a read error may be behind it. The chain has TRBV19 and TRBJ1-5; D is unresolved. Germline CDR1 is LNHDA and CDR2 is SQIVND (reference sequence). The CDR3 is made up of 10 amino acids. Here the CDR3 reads CASSIGTQHF. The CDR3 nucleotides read TGTGCCAGCAGTATCGGGACCCAGCATTTT. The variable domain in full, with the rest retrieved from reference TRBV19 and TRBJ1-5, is DGGITQSPKYLFRKEGQNVTLSCEQNLNHDAMYWYRQDPGQGLRLIYYSQIVNDFQKGDIAEGYSVSREKKESFPLTVTSAQKNPTAFYLCASSIGTQHFGDGTRLSIL.

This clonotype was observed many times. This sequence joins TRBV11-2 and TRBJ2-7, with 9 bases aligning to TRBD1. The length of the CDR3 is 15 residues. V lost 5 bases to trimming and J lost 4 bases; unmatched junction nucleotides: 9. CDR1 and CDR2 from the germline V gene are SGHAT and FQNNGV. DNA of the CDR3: TGTGCCAGCAGCCAACAAGGACAGGGGTCATACGAGCAGTACTTC. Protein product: CASSQQGQGSYEQYF.

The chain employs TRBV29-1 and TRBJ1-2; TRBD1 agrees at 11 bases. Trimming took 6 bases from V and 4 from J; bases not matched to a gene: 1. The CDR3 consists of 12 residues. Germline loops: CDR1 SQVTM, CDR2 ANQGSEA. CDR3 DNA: TGCAGCGTAGGGACAGGGGGCTATGGCTACACCTTC. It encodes CSVGTGGYGYTF.

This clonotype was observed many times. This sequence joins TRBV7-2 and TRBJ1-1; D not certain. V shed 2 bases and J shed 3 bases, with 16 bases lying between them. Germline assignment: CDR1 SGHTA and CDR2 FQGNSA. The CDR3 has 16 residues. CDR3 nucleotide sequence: TGTGCCAGCAGCTTATTGAGTCGGGAGGCGGACACTGAAGCTTTCTTT. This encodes CASSLLSREADTEAFF.

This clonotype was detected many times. The CDR3 coding sequence is TGTGCCAGTAGTAAGGCCGGGACAGGGGGCAGAGGTTATGGCTACACCTTC. It specifies CASSKAGTGGRGYGYTF. The genes are TRBV19 and TRBJ1-2, with 12 bases aligning to TRBD1. Germline CDR1 LNHDA, CDR2 SQIVND (reference sequence). Trimming removed 4 bases from V and 5 bases from J; junction bases left unmatched: 11. The CDR3 spans 17 residues.

CDR3 residues: CARQGANTGELFF. CDR3 nucleotides: TGTGCTAGACAGGGGGCAAACACCGGGGAGCTGTTTTTT. The rearrangement joins TRBV2 to TRBJ2-2, with 10 bases fitting TRBD1. CDR1 and CDR2 (germline): SNHLY, FYNNEI. The CDR3 has 13 amino acids.

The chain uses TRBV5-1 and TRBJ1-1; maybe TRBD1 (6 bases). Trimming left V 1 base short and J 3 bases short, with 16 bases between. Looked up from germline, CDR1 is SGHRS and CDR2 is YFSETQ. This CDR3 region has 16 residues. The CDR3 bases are TGCGCCAGCAGCTTGTGGGGGGGCGGAGGGGACACTGAAGCTTTCTTT. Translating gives CASSLWGGGGDTEAFF.

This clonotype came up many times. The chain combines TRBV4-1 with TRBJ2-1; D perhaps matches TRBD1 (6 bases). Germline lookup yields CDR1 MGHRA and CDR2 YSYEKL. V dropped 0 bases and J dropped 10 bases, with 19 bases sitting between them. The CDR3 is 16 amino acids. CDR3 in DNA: TGCGCCAGCAGCCAAGATGGGGGCCAGGGGTTGTACGAGCAGTTCTTC. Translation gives CASSQDGGQGLYEQFF.

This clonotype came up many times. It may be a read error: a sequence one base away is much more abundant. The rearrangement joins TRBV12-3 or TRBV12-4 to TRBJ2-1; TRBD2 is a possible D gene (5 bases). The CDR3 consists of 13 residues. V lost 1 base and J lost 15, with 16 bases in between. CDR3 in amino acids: CASSLGGPGNWFF. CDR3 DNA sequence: TGTGCCAGCAGTTTAGGCGGGCCGGGGAATTGGTTCTTC.

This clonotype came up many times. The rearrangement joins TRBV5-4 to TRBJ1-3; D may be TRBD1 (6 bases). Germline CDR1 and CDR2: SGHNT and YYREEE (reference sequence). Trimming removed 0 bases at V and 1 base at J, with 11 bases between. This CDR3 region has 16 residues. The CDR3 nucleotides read TGTGCCAGCAGCTTGGGGGGGCCCACTTCTGGAAACACCATATATTTT. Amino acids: CASSLGGPTSGNTIYF.

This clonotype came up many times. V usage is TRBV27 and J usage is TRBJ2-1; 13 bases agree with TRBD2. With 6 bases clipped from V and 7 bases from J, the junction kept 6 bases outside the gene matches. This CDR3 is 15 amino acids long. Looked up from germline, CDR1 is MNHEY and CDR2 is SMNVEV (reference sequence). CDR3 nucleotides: TGTGCCAGCAGCAAACTAGCGGGAGGGCCAAATGAGCAGTTCTTC. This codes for CASSKLAGGPNEQFF.

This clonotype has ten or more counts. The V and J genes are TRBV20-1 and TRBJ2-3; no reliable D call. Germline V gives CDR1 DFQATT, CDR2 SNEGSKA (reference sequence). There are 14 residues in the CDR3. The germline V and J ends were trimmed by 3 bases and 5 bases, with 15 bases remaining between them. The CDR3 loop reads CSASGGVTLDTQYF. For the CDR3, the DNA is TGCAGTGCTAGTGGTGGGGTGACCCTAGATACGCAGTATTTT.

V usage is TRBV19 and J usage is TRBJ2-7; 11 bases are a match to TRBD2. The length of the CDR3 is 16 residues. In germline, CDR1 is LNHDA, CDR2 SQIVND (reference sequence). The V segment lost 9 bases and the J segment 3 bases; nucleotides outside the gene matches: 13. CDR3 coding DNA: TGTGCCAGCAGTTTGGGGCTAGCGGGAGGACTCTACGAGCAGTACTTC. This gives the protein CASSLGLAGGLYEQYF.

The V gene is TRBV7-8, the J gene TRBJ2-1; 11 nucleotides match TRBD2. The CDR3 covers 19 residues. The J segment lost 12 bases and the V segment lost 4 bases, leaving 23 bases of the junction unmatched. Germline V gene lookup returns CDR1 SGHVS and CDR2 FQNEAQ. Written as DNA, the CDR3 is TGTGCCAGCAGCTATGATCTAGCGGGAGGAGGTAGAAGCACAGATACGCAGTTCTTC. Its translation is CASSYDLAGGGRSTDTQFF.

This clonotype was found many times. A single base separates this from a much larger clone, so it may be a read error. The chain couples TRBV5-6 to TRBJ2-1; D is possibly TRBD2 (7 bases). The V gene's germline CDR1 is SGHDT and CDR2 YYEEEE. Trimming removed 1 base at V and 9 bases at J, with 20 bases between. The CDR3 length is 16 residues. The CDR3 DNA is TGTGCCAGCAGCTTGTGGGGGGGCCGTCTTACAAGTGAGCAGTTCTTC. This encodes CASSLWGGRLTSEQFF. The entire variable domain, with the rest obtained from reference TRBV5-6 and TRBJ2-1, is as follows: DAGVTQSPTHLIKTRGQQVTLRCSPKSGHDTVSWYQQALGQGPQFIFQYYEEEERQRGNFPDRFSGHQFPNYSSELNVNALLLGDSALYLCASSLWGGRLTSEQFFGPGTRLTVL.

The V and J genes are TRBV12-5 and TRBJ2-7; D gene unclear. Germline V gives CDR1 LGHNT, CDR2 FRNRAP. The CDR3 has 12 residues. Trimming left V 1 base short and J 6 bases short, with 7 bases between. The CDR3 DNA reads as TGTGCTAGTGGTTTGGGGGGTAGCGAGCAGTACTTC. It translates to CASGLGGSEQYF.

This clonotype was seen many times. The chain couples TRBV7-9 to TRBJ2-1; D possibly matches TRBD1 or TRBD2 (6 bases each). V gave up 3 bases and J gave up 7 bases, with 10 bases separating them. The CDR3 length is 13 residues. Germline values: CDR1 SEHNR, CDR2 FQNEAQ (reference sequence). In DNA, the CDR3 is TGTGCCAGCAGCTTTGGGGGGCGGAATGAGCAGTTCTTC. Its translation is CASSFGGRNEQFF.